Listed below are T cell receptor beta chains from one sample, sequenced in a study of T cells after yellow fever vaccination. One entry per CDR3 protein results from TCRdb running MiXCR on the 5' RACE reads. The sample has about 94,000 distinct CDR3 sequences; around 9.8% are singletons. This specimen consisted of CD8+ T cells not binding an NS4B(214-222) dextramer, sorted from PBMCs, obtained approximately 16 days after the first yellow fever vaccination. The receptors originated from a young man who received the YFV17D yellow fever vaccine. CDR3s include the opening cysteine and the closing phenylalanine or tryptophan. The D gene is left open where the match is weak. Where a row states a size, it is once, few, many or the class of an expanded clone; other rows omit it.

J | V | size | D | CDR3 | DNA
TRBJ2-1 | TRBV5-1 | few | TRBD2 | CASSPGGTSEQFF | TGCGCCAGCAGTCCAGGGGGGACTAGCGAGCAGTTCTTC
TRBJ2-5 | TRBV12-3/TRBV12-4 | few | NA | CASTDYLPSQGQQETQYF | TGTGCCAGCACTGATTATTTGCCCTCCCAGGGACAACAAGAGACCCAGTACTTC
TRBJ2-2 | TRBV15 | few | TRBD1 | CATSRVVTGGTGELFF | TGTGCCACCAGCAGGGTGGTGACAGGGGGCACCGGGGAGCTGTTTTTT
TRBJ2-7 | TRBV2 | once | NA | CASTGYEQYF | TGTGCCAGCACCGGTTACGAGCAGTACTTC
TRBJ2-5 | TRBV3-1 | few | TRBD2 | CASSLLVRTSGEKQETQYF | TGTGCCAGCAGCCTATTAGTGAGGACTAGCGGGGAGAAGCAAGAGACCCAGTACTTC
TRBJ2-7 | TRBV5-6 | few | TRBD1 | CASTNRDREPYEQYF | TGTGCCAGCACCAACCGGGACAGAGAGCCCTACGAGCAGTACTTC
TRBJ2-7 | TRBV12-3/TRBV12-4 | few | TRBD2 | CASSLGLAGYEQYF | TGTGCCAGCAGTTTAGGACTAGCGGGCTACGAGCAGTACTTC
TRBJ2-1 | TRBV5-1 | few | NA | CASSLADGTNEQFF | TGCGCCAGCAGCTTGGCCGACGGGACTAATGAGCAGTTCTTC
TRBJ1-4 | TRBV12-3/TRBV12-4 | NA | NA | CATLIQGNEKLFF | TGTGCCACCCTAATACAGGGTAATGAAAAACTGTTTTTT
TRBJ2-2 | TRBV6-1 | NA | NA | CASSTPLDTGELFF | TGTGCCAGCAGTACCCCCCTCGACACCGGGGAGCTGTTTTTT
TRBJ2-5 | TRBV6-1 | NA | TRBD2 | CASSKLAGAATETQYF | TGTGCCAGCAGTAAACTAGCGGGGGCTGCCACAGAGACCCAGTACTTC
TRBJ1-4 | TRBV20-1 | NA | NA | CSARDLGAVFATNEKLFF | TGCAGTGCTAGAGATCTGGGGGCCGTTTTCGCAACTAATGAAAAACTGTTTTTT
TRBJ1-4 | TRBV27 | few | NA | CASSLLSGPLFF | TGTGCCAGCAGTTTACTCTCAGGGCCCCTGTTTTTT
TRBJ2-3 | TRBV11-2 | few | NA | CASSNPDRIVLAHTQYF | TGTGCCAGCAGCAACCCGGACCGGATCGTCCTTGCTCATACGCAGTATTTT
TRBJ2-1 | TRBV5-1 | many | NA | CASSRAVLSYNEQFF | TGCGCCAGCAGCAGAGCGGTTCTCTCCTACAATGAGCAGTTCTTC
TRBJ2-5 | TRBV9 | NA | NA | CASSVAGDRETQYF | TGTGCCAGCAGCGTAGCGGGGGATCGAGAGACCCAGTACTTC
TRBJ2-7 | TRBV4-1 | few | NA | CASSQVDVGNYEQYF | TGCGCCAGCAGCCAAGTCGATGTGGGGAACTACGAGCAGTACTTC
TRBJ2-5 | TRBV15 | few | NA | CATSTGIFQETQYF | TGTGCCACCAGCACGGGGATCTTCCAAGAGACCCAGTACTTC
TRBJ2-5 | TRBV9 | NA | NA | CVSSVDGLPYQETQYF | TGTGTCAGCAGCGTAGACGGACTCCCGTACCAAGAGACCCAGTACTTC
TRBJ2-1 | TRBV4-1 | few | TRBD2 | CASRRLAGGWDEQFF | TGCGCCAGCAGACGACTAGCGGGGGGCTGGGATGAGCAGTTCTTC
TRBJ2-3 | TRBV20-1 | few | TRBD1 | CSPHRPGGAFDTDTQYF | TGCAGTCCACACCGGCCAGGGGGCGCGTTTGACACAGATACGCAGTATTTT
TRBJ2-1 | TRBV6-5 | few | NA | CAAQGGNEQFF | TGTGCCGCCCAAGGGGGCAATGAGCAGTTCTTC